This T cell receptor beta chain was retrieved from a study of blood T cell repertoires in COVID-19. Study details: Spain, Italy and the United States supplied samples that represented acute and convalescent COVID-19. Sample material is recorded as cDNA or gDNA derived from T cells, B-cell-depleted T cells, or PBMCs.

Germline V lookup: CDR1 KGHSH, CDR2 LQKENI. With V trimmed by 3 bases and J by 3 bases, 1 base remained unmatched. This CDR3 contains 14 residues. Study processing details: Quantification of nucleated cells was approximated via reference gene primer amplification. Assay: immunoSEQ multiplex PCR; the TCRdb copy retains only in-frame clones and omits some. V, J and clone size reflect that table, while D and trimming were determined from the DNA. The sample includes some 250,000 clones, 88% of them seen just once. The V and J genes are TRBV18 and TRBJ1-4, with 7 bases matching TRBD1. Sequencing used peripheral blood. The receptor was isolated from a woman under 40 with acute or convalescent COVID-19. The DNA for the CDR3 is TGTGCCAGCTCACCGGGACAGCCTAATGAAAAACTGTTTTTT. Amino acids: CASSPGQPNEKLFF.